This T cell receptor (beta chain) was observed in a study of shared clonotypes between healthy human individuals. Whole-study results and caveats: Collection of samples was limited to blood; tissue repertoires likely differ. Non-shared clonotypes had lower generation probabilities than clonotypes shared by all four sorted-subset donors.

All the donors were Caucasian adults who lived in Nashville, Tennessee. In replicate PCRs of sorted subsets, roughly 200 ng DNA, tens of thousands of T cell genomes, was used. Assay used: immunoSEQ multiplex PCR; TCRdb lists only in-frame clones, some missing. The sample holds roughly 700,000 clones, 90% seen once. Notes on this clone: Its specificity is not known.

The sequence was collected from a man aged 18 to 30 in good health. Some clones in this sample may be carry-over from other donors' samples. The sample taken for sequencing was memory CD8+ T cells from PBMCs. Subset meaning: CD45RO+ cells pooled with CCR7-negative TemRA cells.

CDR3 in DNA: TGTGCCAGCAGCCACCTGGGGGGGCAAGAGACCCAGTACTTC. Translation: CASSHLGGQETQYF. V usage is TRBV5-6 and J usage is TRBJ2-5, with TRBD2 identical over 7 bases. V lost 4 bases, J lost 2 bases, and 5 bases stayed unmatched. The germline V gene encodes CDR1 SGHDT and CDR2 YYEEEE. The CDR3 spans 14 residues.